The 24 T cell receptor beta chains listed next were all sequenced from one sample in a study of OX40 agonist ivuxolimab in advanced cancers. Profiling relied on immunoSEQ multiplex PCR, and the TCRdb table lists in-frame clones only, not all of them. Here the sample spans approximately 67,000 clones, roughly 84% being singletons. The sequencing used CD4+ or CD8+ T cells sorted from blood, collected in a trial of the OX40 agonist ivuxolimab. The receptor set was obtained from an adult with an advanced solid tumor such as melanoma, head and neck, liver or kidney cancer.

The chain couples TRBV27 to TRBJ1-1, with D uncertain. CDR3 length: 14 amino acids. V gave up 5 bases and J gave up 6 bases, with 16 bases separating them. Germline-derived CDR1 and CDR2 are MNHEY and SMNVEV (reference sequence). This chain's CDR3 is CASSPGPVGAEAFF. The CDR3 coding sequence is TGTGCCAGCAGTCCCGGCCCCGTCGGCGCTGAAGCTTTCTTT.

The chain recombines TRBV7-2 with TRBJ2-3; D is perhaps TRBD1 (6 bases). Germline lookup yields CDR1 SGHTA and CDR2 FQGNSA. This CDR3 comprises 15 residues. V dropped 0 bases and J dropped 2 bases, with 9 bases sitting between them. This CDR3 is CASSLAQGSTDTQYF. The CDR3 DNA reads as TGTGCCAGCAGCTTAGCACAGGGCTCCACAGATACGCAGTATTTT. The variable domain in full, completed from reference TRBV7-2 and TRBJ2-3, reads GAGVSQSPSNKVTEKGKDVELRCDPISGHTALYWYRQSLGQGLEFLIYFQGNSAPDKSGLPSDRFSAERTGGSVSTLTIQRTQQEDSAVYLCASSLAQGSTDTQYFGPGTRLTVL.

The chain couples TRBV7-9 to TRBJ2-1; TRBD2 matches at 11 bases. The CDR3 extends over 16 amino acids. V dropped 5 bases and J dropped 8; count of bases not matched to a gene: 11. The germline CDR1 and CDR2 sequences are SEHNR and FQNEAQ (reference sequence). The CDR3 here is CASSPIAGGLDDEQFF. CDR3 in DNA: TGTGCCAGCAGCCCGATAGCGGGGGGGCTGGACGATGAGCAGTTCTTC.

CDR3 amino acids: CASRTEPSGQGSDTQYF. The DNA for the CDR3 is TGTGCCAGCAGAACCGAGCCTTCGGGACAGGGGTCAGATACGCAGTATTTT. The chain links TRBV7-2 to TRBJ2-3, with 10 positions matching TRBD1. The CDR3 has 17 residues. The J segment lost 4 bases and the V segment lost 6 bases, leaving 13 bases of the junction unmatched. Germline values: CDR1 SGHTA, CDR2 FQGNSA. Filled out from reference TRBV7-2 and TRBJ2-3, the complete variable domain reads GAGVSQSPSNKVTEKGKDVELRCDPISGHTALYWYRQSLGQGLEFLIYFQGNSAPDKSGLPSDRFSAERTGGSVSTLTIQRTQQEDSAVYLCASRTEPSGQGSDTQYFGPGTRLTVL.

V is TRBV6-6 and J is TRBJ1-1, with D unclear. Germline V gene sequence: CDR1 MNHNY, CDR2 SVGAGI (reference sequence). The CDR3 length is 14 residues. The V and J ends lost 5 bases and 1 base respectively, with 11 bases between them. CDR3 loop: CASSQQAANTEAFF. The CDR3, as DNA: TGTGCCAGCAGTCAGCAGGCAGCGAACACTGAAGCTTTCTTT.

The chain employs TRBV5-5 and TRBJ1-6, with TRBD1 identical over 8 bases. This CDR3 contains 15 residues. Trimming removed 0 bases from V and 10 bases from J; junction bases left unmatched: 6. Germline V gene data show CDR1 as SGHKS and CDR2 as YYEKEE (reference sequence). CDR3 in amino acids: CASSLGQGLRSPLHF. The DNA for the CDR3 is TGTGCCAGCAGCTTGGGACAGGGGTTGCGATCACCCCTCCACTTT.

This clone was seen only once. This chain links TRBV9 with TRBJ2-2; D uncertain. CDR1 SGDLS and CDR2 YYNGEE come from the germline V gene. The V end lost 1 base, the J end lost 1 base, and 23 bases lay between the germline ends. The CDR3 is 20 residues long. The CDR3 nucleotides are TGTGCCAGCAGCGTACACGACCTGGCGGTATTAGTTATGAACACCGGGGAGCTGTTTTTT. It is translated as CASSVHDLAVLVMNTGELFF.

The chain employs TRBV4-3 and TRBJ1-6; maybe TRBD1 (5 bases). Looked up from germline, CDR1 is LGHNA and CDR2 is YSLEER. V was shortened by 0 bases and J by 10 bases, with 16 bases between the two germline ends. The CDR3 is 16 amino acids. This chain's CDR3 is CASSQDRDPGQSPLHF. As DNA, the CDR3 is TGCGCCAGCAGCCAAGATCGTGACCCCGGACAATCACCCCTCCACTTT.

A word on this clone: One junction end does not reproduce the germline sequence, and a read error may be involved. This sequence joins TRBV7-7 and TRBJ2-7, with D perhaps matching TRBD2 (5 bases). This CDR3 contains 14 residues. Germline V lookup: CDR1 SSHAT, CDR2 FNYEAQ (reference sequence). The CDR3 region has the DNA TGTGCTAGCAGCTTAGGCCCCGGGGACTACGAGCAGTACTTC. This encodes CASSLGPGDYEQYF. Based on the CDR3 plus reference TRBV7-7 and TRBJ2-7, the full variable domain is GAGVSQSPRYKVTKRGQDVTLRCDPISSHATLYWYQQALGQGPEFLTYFNYEAQPDKSGLPSDRFSAERPEGSISTLTIQRTEQRDSAMYRCASSLGPGDYEQYFGPGTRLTVT.

The J gene is TRBJ2-2, the V gene TRBV19; D gene ambiguous. V was shortened by 0 bases and J by 6 bases, with 5 bases between the two germline ends. Germline CDR1 is LNHDA and CDR2 is SQIVND (reference sequence). The CDR3 runs to 13 residues. For the CDR3, the DNA is TGTGCCAGTAGTATAGATCTCTCCGGGGAGCTGTTTTTT. Its protein product is CASSIDLSGELFF.

V gene TRBV6-1 combines with J gene TRBJ2-3; D not certain. Germline values: CDR1 MNHNS, CDR2 SASEGT. The germline V and J ends were trimmed by 3 bases and 4 bases, with 14 bases remaining between them. The CDR3 length is 15 residues. DNA for the CDR3: TGTGCCAGCAGTGAGGGTGGGTTTCGTCCAGATACGCAGTATTTT. This encodes CASSEGGFRPDTQYF.

This clone appeared a few times. The chain links TRBV10-2 to TRBJ1-2; D is possibly TRBD1 (5 bases). Germline assignment: CDR1 WSHSY and CDR2 SAAADI. The CDR3 covers 13 residues. Trimming shortened V by 2 bases and J by 2 bases, and 6 bases separated the two germline ends. The CDR3 region has the DNA TGCGCCAGCAGTGAGGAGGGGAACTATGGCTACACCTTC. As protein: CASSEEGNYGYTF.

The V gene is TRBV18, the J gene TRBJ2-1, with TRBD1 as a possible D gene (7 bases). CDR3 length equals 14 residues. Trimming cost V 6 bases and J 8 bases, with 17 bases left between them. Germline lookup yields CDR1 KGHSH and CDR2 LQKENI. The CDR3 here is CASSQGGNRDEQFF. The CDR3 nucleotides read TGTGCCAGCTCCCAGGGGGGTAATCGGGATGAGCAGTTCTTC.

The rearrangement uses TRBV19 and TRBJ1-5; D not certain. The CDR3 consists of 14 residues. Trimming stripped 6 bases from V and 4 bases from J, with 13 bases between. Per the germline V gene, CDR1 is LNHDA and CDR2 is SQIVND (reference sequence). This CDR3 reads CASRLHAPNQPQHF. The CDR3 DNA is TGTGCCAGTAGGCTCCATGCCCCTAATCAGCCCCAGCATTTT.

The chain couples TRBV5-1 to TRBJ2-2; 7 bases are shared with TRBD2. J was trimmed by 5 bases and V by 4 bases; bases with no gene match: 5. This CDR3 has 14 amino acids. Looked up from germline, CDR1 is SGHRS and CDR2 is YFSETQ. Here the CDR3 reads CASSGLADTGELFF. The CDR3 DNA follows: TGCGCCAGCAGCGGCCTAGCGGATACCGGGGAGCTGTTTTTT.

This rearrangement joins TRBV29-1 to TRBJ2-5, with 9 bases matching TRBD1. The end of the DNA aligns better with TRBJ2-7, so the J call may be wrong. The CDR3 totals 15 residues. The V gene's germline CDR1 is SQVTM and CDR2 ANQGSEA. The CDR3 DNA sequence: TGCAGCGTTGAAGATGCTCGGGACAGGGCCCACGAGCAGTACTTC. Protein sequence: CSVEDARDRAHEQYF.

CDR3 coding DNA: TGTGCCGCCGCCCCGGTAGGGGCTGTAAACACCGGGGAGCTGTTTTTT. The encoded protein is CAAAPVGAVNTGELFF. This sequence joins TRBV30 and TRBJ2-2; TRBD1 might be the D (5 bases). This CDR3 has 16 amino acids. The ends were cut back, 8 bases at V and 2 bases at J, with 21 bases in the middle. From germline, CDR1 is GTSNPN and CDR2 SVGIG (reference sequence).

The genes are TRBV10-3 and TRBJ1-4; 7 positions agree with TRBD1. With V trimmed by 6 bases and J by 11 bases, 12 bases remained unmatched. Looked up from germline, CDR1 is ENHRY and CDR2 is SYGVKD. The CDR3 runs 14 residues. CDR3 nucleotide sequence: TGTGCCATCAGGGCCGGGACAGACTCTGGGAAACTGTTTTTT. Translated: CAIRAGTDSGKLFF.

The chain joins TRBV5-1 to TRBJ2-3; D is possibly TRBD2 (6 bases). CDR1 SGHRS and CDR2 YFSETQ come from the germline V gene. The V and J ends lost 1 base and 4 bases respectively, with 10 bases between them. The CDR3 is 14 residues long. CDR3 sequence: CASSLWRGPDTQYF. The DNA of the CDR3 is TGCGCCAGCAGCTTGTGGAGGGGCCCAGATACGCAGTATTTT.

This chain uses TRBV27 with TRBJ1-2; 7 nucleotides line up with TRBD1. J gave up 4 bases and V 4 bases, and 3 bases lay outside the gene matches. This CDR3 has 13 amino acids. CDR1 and CDR2 from the germline V gene are MNHEY and SMNVEV (reference sequence). The CDR3 region has the DNA TGTGCCAGCAGTTCAGAGGGGGCCTATGGCTACACCTTC. It is translated as CASSSEGAYGYTF.

The chain's CDR3 is CASSLGVFQAKNIQYF. Here the CDR3 DNA reads TGCGCCAGCAGCTTGGGGGTATTCCAAGCCAAAAACATTCAGTACTTC. The gene calls are TRBV5-1 and TRBJ2-4, with D uncertain. V dropped 0 bases and J dropped 0 bases, with 10 bases sitting between them. The CDR3 has 16 residues. Germline CDR1 and CDR2: SGHRS and YFSETQ. The full variable domain, its missing parts supplied by reference TRBV5-1 and TRBJ2-4, is KAGVTQTPRYLIKTRGQQVTLSCSPISGHRSVSWYQQTPGQGLQFLFEYFSETQRNKGNFPGRFSGRQFSNSRSEMNVSTLELGDSALYLCASSLGVFQAKNIQYFGAGTRLSVL.

The CDR3 sequence is CASSSRTSSGELFF. The CDR3 coding sequence is TGTGCCAGCAGTTCCCGGACTAGCTCCGGGGAGCTGTTTTTT. The chain is built from TRBV27 and TRBJ2-2; TRBD2 matches 8 bases. Germline V gives CDR1 MNHEY, CDR2 SMNVEV (reference sequence). V gave up 4 bases and J gave up 6 bases; unmatched junction bases: 4. The CDR3 is 14 residues long.

The gene calls are TRBV7-2 and TRBJ1-1, with 8 bases matching TRBD1. This CDR3 spans 14 amino acids. Germline V lookup: CDR1 SGHTA, CDR2 FQGNSA. J lost 5 bases, V lost 4 bases, and 6 bases had no gene match. CDR3 sequence (DNA): TGTGCCAGCAGCTCCAGGGGGCGTCGAACTGAAGCTTTCTTT. Protein sequence: CASSSRGRRTEAFF. The complete variable domain, with remaining parts taken from reference TRBV7-2 and TRBJ1-1, reads GAGVSQSPSNKVTEKGKDVELRCDPISGHTALYWYRQSLGQGLEFLIYFQGNSAPDKSGLPSDRFSAERTGGSVSTLTIQRTQQEDSAVYLCASSSRGRRTEAFFGQGTRLTVV.

This chain uses TRBV5-1 with TRBJ1-2; 9 positions match TRBD1. Per the germline V gene, CDR1 is SGHRS and CDR2 is YFSETQ. V was clipped by 3 bases and J by 6 bases; unmatched bases: 3. This CDR3 has 13 amino acids. CDR3 DNA sequence: TGCGCCAGCAGCTCCGGGACAGGGAATGGCTACACCTTC. Its protein is CASSSGTGNGYTF.